The source of this T cell receptor beta chain is a study of beta chain features in type 1 diabetes. It was via CD45RO/CCR7/CD25/CD127/CD95/CD27 that CD4+ naive, central memory, regulatory and stem cell-like memory cells were sorted. This clone was seen ten or more times. As yet, its antigen is unknown. The CDR3 spans 19 residues. Germline V gene data show CDR1 as LGHNA and CDR2 as YSLEER. J gave up 0 bases and V 4 bases, and 12 bases lay outside the gene matches. Whole-study findings and limits: Moderate yet significant TCRB CDR3 shortening was seen in Type 1 diabetes patients in all four CD4+ subsets. In these data, an HLA type influence on TCRB rearrangement remained unresolved. When VDJ junctions were examined, type 1 diabetes patients showed fewer insertions and more deletions.

The study reverse transcribed the entire isolated RNA, so it sequenced expressed TCRB transcripts. Only in-frame clones appear in the TCRdb table, and some are missing; sequencing was by immunoSEQ multiplex PCR. This table holds around 300,000 clones, under 8.5% found once. The sequence was collected from a young woman in good health. Sample: central memory CD4+ T cells from blood. This rearrangement joins TRBV4-3 to TRBJ2-2; 9 nucleotides align to TRBD2. CDR3 in DNA: TGCGCCAGCAGCCCCGTAGGGGGGCGACTAGCGGCGAACACCGGGGAGCTGTTTTTT. Its protein is CASSPVGGRLAANTGELFF.